Presented here are 25 T cell receptor beta chains from one specimen sequenced in a study of long-term antiretroviral therapy in people with HIV. Assay version v3.0 of immunoSEQ was used, and it was run at survey level. Produced via immunoSEQ multiplex PCR; TCRdb's table is partial and in-frame only. The repertoire consists of about 28,000 clones, with about 90% occurring once and the leading ten covering more than 1%. This specimen consisted of unsorted PBMCs, obtained 2 years after starting antiretroviral therapy. Receptors were obtained from a man aged 50 to 59 with HIV.

The chain employs TRBV28 and TRBJ1-5; D call uncertain. Germline-derived CDR1 and CDR2 are MDHEN and SYDVKM. Trimming shortened V by 9 bases and J by 0 bases, and 12 bases separated the two germline ends. This CDR3 has 14 residues. The CDR3: CASCRDYSNQPQHF. The CDR3 DNA reads as TGTGCCAGTTGTAGGGATTATAGCAATCAGCCCCAGCATTTT.

The chain carries TRBV7-2 and TRBJ2-1; tentatively, D is TRBD1 (5 bases). This CDR3 comprises 11 residues. CDR1 and CDR2 from the germline V gene are SGHTA and FQGNSA. Trimming pared 2 bases from V and 12 bases from J, leaving 8 bases between. The CDR3 region is CASSLQGLQFF. Written as DNA, the CDR3 is TGTGCCAGCAGCTTACAGGGATTGCAGTTCTTC.

The chain joins TRBV19 to TRBJ1-4; D is uncertain. The CDR3 is made up of 13 amino acids. Germline loops: CDR1 LNHDA, CDR2 SQIVND (reference sequence). With 1 base removed from V and 10 bases from J, the gap between germline ends came to 10 bases. The CDR3 protein is CASSIGGTRKLFF. CDR3 DNA sequence: TGTGCCAGTAGTATAGGCGGCACTCGAAAACTGTTTTTT.

V is TRBV30 and J is TRBJ1-5; TRBD1 matches 7 bases. The CDR3 sequence is 21 residues long. CDR1 is GTSNPN, CDR2 SVGIG, per germline (reference sequence). With 0 bases clipped from V and 0 bases from J, the junction kept 20 bases outside the gene matches. CDR3: CAWSVPLGRDSSPYSNQPQHF. The CDR3 nucleotides read TGTGCCTGGAGTGTTCCTTTAGGTCGGGACAGTTCACCTTATAGCAATCAGCCCCAGCATTTT.

The J gene is TRBJ2-2, the V gene TRBV15; maybe TRBD2 (6 bases). Trimming removed 7 bases at V and 7 bases at J, with 16 bases between. Germline CDR1 and CDR2: LNHNV and YYDKDF (reference sequence). The CDR3 loop spans 14 amino acids. The CDR3 region has the DNA TGTGCCACCACAAGCCGGAGGGCCGTCGGGGAGCTGTTTTTT. Translation: CATTSRRAVGELFF.

The rearrangement links TRBV7-8 to TRBJ1-1; 9 positions match TRBD1. Germline V lookup: CDR1 SGHVS, CDR2 FQNEAQ. V gave up 5 bases and J gave up 0 bases; unmatched junction bases: 10. This CDR3 spans 17 amino acids. CDR3 DNA: TGTGCCAGCAGCCCAGGGACAGGGAACCAAATGAACACTGAAGCTTTCTTT. Encoded protein: CASSPGTGNQMNTEAFF. Looking up the rest from reference TRBV7-8 and TRBJ1-1 gives the full variable domain: GAGVSQSPRYKVAKRGQDVALRCDPISGHVSLFWYQQALGQGPEFLTYFQNEAQLDKSGLPSDRFFAERPEGSVSTLKIQRTQQEDSAVYLCASSPGTGNQMNTEAFFGQGTRLTVV.

CDR3 in amino acids: CASSPPLETQYF. The CDR3 region has the DNA TGTGCCAGCAGCCCCCCTCTTGAGACCCAGTACTTC. V is TRBV7-2 and J is TRBJ2-5; no firm D call. Germline V gives CDR1 SGHTA, CDR2 FQGNSA. This CDR3 is 12 amino acids long. Trimming took 5 bases from V and 5 from J, leaving 9 bases between them.

The genes are TRBV19 and TRBJ1-1; perhaps TRBD1 as D (6 bases). V dropped 6 bases and J dropped 7 bases, with 15 bases sitting between them. Germline-derived CDR1 and CDR2 are LNHDA and SQIVND (reference sequence). The CDR3 is made up of 13 amino acids. CDR3 coding DNA: TGTGCCAGTAGGCAAACAGGGATCTATGAAGCTTTCTTT. Translation: CASRQTGIYEAFF.

This rearrangement joins TRBV18 to TRBJ2-7; maybe TRBD2 (6 bases). CDR1 and CDR2 (germline): KGHSH, LQKENI. The CDR3 sequence is 13 residues long. The germline V and J ends were trimmed by 0 bases and 9 bases, with 12 bases remaining between them. The CDR3 sequence: CASSPPGGRGQYF. The CDR3 coding sequence is TGTGCCAGCTCACCACCCGGAGGGCGGGGGCAGTACTTC.

The V and J genes are TRBV30 and TRBJ1-1, with D uncertain. The CDR3 loop spans 14 amino acids. CDR1 is GTSNPN, CDR2 SVGIG, per germline (reference sequence). V lost 1 base to trimming and J lost 1 base, with 10 bases between them. CDR3 sequence reads: CAWSDFDPNTEAFF. The DNA of the CDR3 is TGTGCCTGGAGTGACTTTGACCCGAACACTGAAGCTTTCTTT.

The chain uses TRBV7-6 and TRBJ2-7; 8 nucleotides align to TRBD1. V trimming: 5 bases; J trimming: 5 bases; junction bases outside the gene matches: 8. The CDR3 covers 14 residues. Germline-derived CDR1 and CDR2 are SGHVS and FNYEAQ. The CDR3 region has the DNA TGTGCCAGCAGCCCCCAGGGGGCTCAGGACGAGCAGTACTTC. It encodes CASSPQGAQDEQYF.

The chain uses TRBV5-4 and TRBJ2-1; 8 positions match TRBD2. After removal of 4 bases from V and 15 bases from J, the junction contained 6 bases not matched to a gene. The germline V gene encodes CDR1 SGHNT and CDR2 YYREEE (reference sequence). CDR3 length equals 11 residues. The CDR3 sequence: CASSGGGRPFF. CDR3 in DNA: TGTGCCAGCAGCGGCGGCGGGAGGCCGTTCTTC.

V gene TRBV13 combines with J gene TRBJ1-4; no clear D gene. V was shortened by 1 base and J by 12 bases, with 18 bases between the two germline ends. The CDR3 is 15 amino acids. Per germline, CDR1 PRHDT and CDR2 FYEKMQ (reference sequence). The chain's CDR3 is CASSLAGSQNSELFF. The CDR3 region has the DNA TGTGCCAGCAGCTTAGCCGGCAGCCAGAATTCCGAACTGTTTTTT.

The rearrangement links TRBV30 to TRBJ2-3, with D tentatively TRBD2 (5 bases). Germline V gives CDR1 GTSNPN, CDR2 SVGIG (reference sequence). V was pared by 2 bases and J by 4 bases, with 19 bases between. This CDR3 has 16 amino acids. The CDR3 is CAWSPPLVYGADTQYF. The CDR3 coding sequence is TGTGCCTGGAGTCCGCCACTAGTTTACGGAGCAGATACGCAGTATTTT.

This chain joins TRBV11-3 and TRBJ1-2; a weak D match, TRBD1 (5 bases). V was shortened by 5 bases and J by 2 bases, with 9 bases between the two germline ends. Germline CDR1 and CDR2: SGHNT and YENEEA. The CDR3 contains 13 residues. The CDR3 DNA follows: TGTGCCAGCAGCGAAAGACAGAACTATGGCTACACCTTC. This codes for CASSERQNYGYTF. Supplemented by reference TRBV11-3 and TRBJ1-2, the full variable domain reads EAGVVQSPRYKIIEKKQPVAFWCNPISGHNTLYWYLQNLGQGPELLIRYENEEAVDDSQLPKDRFSAERLKGVDSTLKIQPAELGDSAVYLCASSERQNYGYTFGSGTRLTVV.

CDR3 protein: CASSEILGEKLFF. Written as DNA, the CDR3 is TGCGCCAGCAGTGAAATCTTGGGAGAAAAACTGTTTTTT. The genes are TRBV10-1 and TRBJ1-4, with no clear D. V lost 3 bases and J lost 8, with 10 bases in between. Germline loops: CDR1 WNHNN, CDR2 SYGVQD (reference sequence). The length of the CDR3 is 13 residues.

The chain's CDR3 is CASSFTGSTGELFF. The CDR3 DNA is TGTGCCAGCAGCTTTACAGGGAGCACCGGGGAGCTGTTTTTT. V usage is TRBV7-2 and J usage is TRBJ2-2, with D perhaps matching TRBD1 (6 bases). The CDR3 length is 14 residues. V lost 3 bases to trimming and J lost 4 bases, with 9 bases between them. CDR1 and CDR2 from the germline V gene are SGHTA and FQGNSA.

CDR3 nucleotides: TGTGCCATCAGGATACAGGGGGCGCGGGAGCAGTACTTC. Protein: CAIRIQGAREQYF. The chain joins TRBV10-3 to TRBJ2-7; TRBD1 matches 9 bases. Germline V gene data show CDR1 as ENHRY and CDR2 as SYGVKD. The CDR3 has 13 residues. V lost 6 bases, J lost 7 bases, and 7 bases stayed unmatched.

V usage is TRBV11-2 and J usage is TRBJ2-5; 8 bases are a match to TRBD2. Trimming removed 5 bases from V and 5 bases from J; junction bases left unmatched: 10. The CDR3 loop spans 15 amino acids. Germline V gives CDR1 SGHAT, CDR2 FQNNGV. This CDR3 is CASSPEAGGRETQYF. The CDR3 DNA reads TGTGCCAGCAGCCCAGAGGCGGGAGGCCGGGAGACCCAGTACTTC. The complete variable domain, with remaining parts taken from reference TRBV11-2 and TRBJ2-5, reads EAGVAQSPRYKIIEKRQSVAFWCNPISGHATLYWYQQILGQGPKLLIQFQNNGVVDDSQLPKDRFSAERLKGVDSTLKIQPAKLEDSAVYLCASSPEAGGRETQYFGPGTRLLVL.

This clone was found a few times. The rearrangement links TRBV28 to TRBJ1-2; D is undetermined. CDR1 is MDHEN, CDR2 SYDVKM, per germline. The CDR3 consists of 12 residues. V was clipped by 6 bases and J by 4 bases, with 9 bases between them. CDR3 amino acids: CASRGGVYGYTF. The CDR3 DNA follows: TGTGCCAGCAGAGGAGGAGTCTATGGCTACACCTTC.

The J gene is TRBJ2-1, the V gene TRBV13, with 8 positions matching TRBD1. Germline-derived CDR1 and CDR2 are PRHDT and FYEKMQ (reference sequence). After removal of 1 base from V and 3 bases from J, the junction contained 8 bases not matched to a gene. This CDR3 has 17 amino acids. CDR3 region: CASSLDGRTGYYNEQFF. The CDR3, as DNA: TGTGCCAGCAGCTTAGATGGGCGGACAGGGTACTACAATGAGCAGTTCTTC.

This sequence joins TRBV15 and TRBJ2-1; TRBD2 agrees at 16 bases. In germline, CDR1 is LNHNV, CDR2 YYDKDF (reference sequence). The CDR3 covers 17 residues. V was clipped by 0 bases and J by 10 bases; unmatched bases: 6. CDR3: CATSREGTSGRAEEQFF. The CDR3 nucleotides read TGTGCCACCAGCAGAGAGGGGACTAGCGGGAGGGCCGAGGAGCAGTTCTTC.

The rearrangement uses TRBV25-1 and TRBJ1-1; TRBD1 matches at 10 bases. The CDR3 has 14 amino acids. J gave up 8 bases and V 0 bases, and 3 bases lay outside the gene matches. Germline V gene lookup returns CDR1 MGHDK and CDR2 SYGVNS. The CDR3 DNA sequence: TGTGCCAGCAGTGAATACGGGACAGGGGAAGAAGCTTTCTTT. Translating gives CASSEYGTGEEAFF.

The rearrangement joins TRBV5-1 to TRBJ2-1; TRBD1 agrees at 8 bases. The CDR3 spans 15 residues. The V segment lost 3 bases and the J segment 9 bases; nucleotides outside the gene matches: 11. Germline-derived CDR1 and CDR2 are SGHRS and YFSETQ. The DNA for the CDR3 is TGCGCCAGCAGCTACGGACAGGGAGGTGAGGGTGAGCAGTTCTTC. It is translated as CASSYGQGGEGEQFF.

The chain is built from TRBV7-9 and TRBJ1-2, with TRBD1 matching over 12 bases. CDR1 is SEHNR and CDR2 is FQNEAQ in the germline V gene (reference sequence). Losses at the gene ends were 1 base for V and 4 bases for J; bases not matched to a gene: 4. The CDR3 sequence is 16 residues long. The CDR3 DNA follows: TGTGCCAGCAGCTTAGTGGGACAGGGGGCTGGCTATGGCTACACCTTC. Protein product: CASSLVGQGAGYGYTF.